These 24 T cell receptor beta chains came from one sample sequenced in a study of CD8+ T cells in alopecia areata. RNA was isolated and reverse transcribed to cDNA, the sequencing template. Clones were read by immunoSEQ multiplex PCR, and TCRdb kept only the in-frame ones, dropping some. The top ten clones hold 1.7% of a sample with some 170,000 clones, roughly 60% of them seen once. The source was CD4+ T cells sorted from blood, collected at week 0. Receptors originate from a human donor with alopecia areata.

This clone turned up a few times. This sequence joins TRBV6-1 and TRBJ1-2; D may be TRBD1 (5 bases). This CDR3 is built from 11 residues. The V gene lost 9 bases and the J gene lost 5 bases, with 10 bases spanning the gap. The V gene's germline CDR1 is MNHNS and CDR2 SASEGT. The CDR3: CASFSGYGYTF. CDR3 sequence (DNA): TGTGCCAGTTTTTCAGGGTATGGCTACACCTTC.

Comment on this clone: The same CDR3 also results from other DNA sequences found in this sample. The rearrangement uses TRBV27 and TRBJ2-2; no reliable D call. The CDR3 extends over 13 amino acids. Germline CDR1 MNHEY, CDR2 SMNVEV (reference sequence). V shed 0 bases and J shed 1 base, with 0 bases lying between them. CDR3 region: CASSLSNTGELFF. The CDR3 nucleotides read TGTGCCAGCAGTTTATCGAACACCGGGGAGCTGTTTTTT.

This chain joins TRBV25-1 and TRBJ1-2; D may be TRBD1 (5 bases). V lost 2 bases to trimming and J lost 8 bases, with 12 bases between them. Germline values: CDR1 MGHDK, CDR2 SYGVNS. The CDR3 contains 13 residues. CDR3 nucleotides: TGTGCCAGCAGTGAAAACGGGGCGGAAGGCTACACCTTC. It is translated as CASSENGAEGYTF.

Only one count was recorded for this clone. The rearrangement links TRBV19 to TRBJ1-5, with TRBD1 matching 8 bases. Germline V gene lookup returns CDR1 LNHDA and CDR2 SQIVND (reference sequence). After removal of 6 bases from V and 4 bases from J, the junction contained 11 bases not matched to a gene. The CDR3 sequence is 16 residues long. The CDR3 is CASSIIGQGSNQPQHF. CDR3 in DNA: TGTGCCAGTAGCATCATTGGACAGGGTTCTAATCAGCCCCAGCATTTT.

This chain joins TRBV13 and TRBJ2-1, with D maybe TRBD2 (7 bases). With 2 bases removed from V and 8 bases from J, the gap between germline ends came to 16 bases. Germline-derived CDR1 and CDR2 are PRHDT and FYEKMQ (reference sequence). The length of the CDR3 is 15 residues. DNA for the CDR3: TGTGCCAGCAGCTTATACGGCGGGGGCCGGGATGAGCAGTTCTTC. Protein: CASSLYGGGRDEQFF.

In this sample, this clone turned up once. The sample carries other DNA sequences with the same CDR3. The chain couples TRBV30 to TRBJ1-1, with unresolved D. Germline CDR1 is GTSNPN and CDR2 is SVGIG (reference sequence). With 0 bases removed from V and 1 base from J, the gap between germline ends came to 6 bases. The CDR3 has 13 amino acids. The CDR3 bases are TGTGCCTGGAGTGTGCAAGCGAACACTGAAGCTTTCTTT. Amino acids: CAWSVQANTEAFF.

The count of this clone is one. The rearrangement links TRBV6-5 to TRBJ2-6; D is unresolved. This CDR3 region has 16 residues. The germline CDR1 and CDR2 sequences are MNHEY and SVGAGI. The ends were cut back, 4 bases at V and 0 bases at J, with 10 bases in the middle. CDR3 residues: CASSSPLGSGANVLTF. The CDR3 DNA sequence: TGTGCCAGCAGTTCGCCGCTAGGCTCTGGGGCCAACGTCCTGACTTTC.

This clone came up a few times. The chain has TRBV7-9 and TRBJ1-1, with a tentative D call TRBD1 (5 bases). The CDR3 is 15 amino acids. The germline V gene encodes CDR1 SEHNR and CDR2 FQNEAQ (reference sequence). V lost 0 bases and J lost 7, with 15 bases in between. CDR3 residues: CASSLARGGTGEAFF. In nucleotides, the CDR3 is TGTGCCAGCAGCTTAGCGCGTGGAGGAACAGGTGAAGCTTTCTTT.

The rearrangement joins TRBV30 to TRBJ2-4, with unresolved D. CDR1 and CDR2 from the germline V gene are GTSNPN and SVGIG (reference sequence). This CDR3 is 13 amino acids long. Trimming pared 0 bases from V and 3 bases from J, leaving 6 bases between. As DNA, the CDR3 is TGTGCCTGGAGTGTACGTGGCAAAAACATTCAGTACTTC. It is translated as CAWSVRGKNIQYF. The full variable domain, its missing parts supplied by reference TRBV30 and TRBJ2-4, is SQTIHQWPATLVQPVGSPLSLECTVEGTSNPNLYWYRQAAGRGLQLLFYSVGIGQISSEVPQNLSASRPQDRQFILSSKKLLLSDSGFYLCAWSVRGKNIQYFGAGTRLSVL.

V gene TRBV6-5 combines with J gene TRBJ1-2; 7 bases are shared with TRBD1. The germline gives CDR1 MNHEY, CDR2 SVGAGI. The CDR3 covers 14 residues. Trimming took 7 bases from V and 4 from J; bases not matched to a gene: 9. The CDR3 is CASTLDRRGYGYTF. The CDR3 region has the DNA TGTGCCAGCACCCTGGACAGGCGGGGCTATGGCTACACCTTC.

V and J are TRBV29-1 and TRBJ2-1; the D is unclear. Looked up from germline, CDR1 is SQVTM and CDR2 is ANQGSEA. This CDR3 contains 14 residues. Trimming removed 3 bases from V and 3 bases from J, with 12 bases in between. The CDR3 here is CSVEFMGNYNEQFF. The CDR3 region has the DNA TGCAGCGTTGAGTTTATGGGCAACTACAATGAGCAGTTCTTC.

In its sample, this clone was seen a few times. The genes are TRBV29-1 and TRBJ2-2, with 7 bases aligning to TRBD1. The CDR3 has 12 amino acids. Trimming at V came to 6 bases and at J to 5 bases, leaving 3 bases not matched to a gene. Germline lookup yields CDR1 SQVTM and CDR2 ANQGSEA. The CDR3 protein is CSVFRGTGELFF. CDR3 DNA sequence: TGCAGCGTGTTCAGGGGGACCGGGGAGCTGTTTTTT.

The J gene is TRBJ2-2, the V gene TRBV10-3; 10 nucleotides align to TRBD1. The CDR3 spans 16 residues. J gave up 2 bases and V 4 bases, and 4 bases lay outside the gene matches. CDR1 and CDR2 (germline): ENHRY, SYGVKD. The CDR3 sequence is CAISGDRGLNTGELFF. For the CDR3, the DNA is TGTGCCATCAGTGGAGACAGGGGGCTAAACACCGGGGAGCTGTTTTTT.

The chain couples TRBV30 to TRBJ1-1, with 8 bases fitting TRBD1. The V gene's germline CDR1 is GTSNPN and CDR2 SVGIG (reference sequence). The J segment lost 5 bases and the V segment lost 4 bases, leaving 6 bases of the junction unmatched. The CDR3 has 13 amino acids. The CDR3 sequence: CAWTPTGVTEAFF. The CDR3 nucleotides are TGTGCCTGGACCCCGACAGGGGTGACTGAAGCTTTCTTT.

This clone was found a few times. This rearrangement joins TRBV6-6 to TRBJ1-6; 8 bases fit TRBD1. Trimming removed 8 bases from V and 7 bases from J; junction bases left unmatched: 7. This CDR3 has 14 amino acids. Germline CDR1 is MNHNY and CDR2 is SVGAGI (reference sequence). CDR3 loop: CASGWTGTNSPLHF. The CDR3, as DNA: TGTGCCAGCGGATGGACAGGGACAAATTCACCCCTCCACTTT.

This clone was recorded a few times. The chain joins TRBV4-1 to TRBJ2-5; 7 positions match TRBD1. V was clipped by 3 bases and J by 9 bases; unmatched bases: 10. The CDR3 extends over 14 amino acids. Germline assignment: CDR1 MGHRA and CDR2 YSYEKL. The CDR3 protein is CASSQAGTEGPQYF. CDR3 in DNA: TGCGCCAGCAGCCAGGCCGGGACAGAGGGTCCCCAGTACTTC.

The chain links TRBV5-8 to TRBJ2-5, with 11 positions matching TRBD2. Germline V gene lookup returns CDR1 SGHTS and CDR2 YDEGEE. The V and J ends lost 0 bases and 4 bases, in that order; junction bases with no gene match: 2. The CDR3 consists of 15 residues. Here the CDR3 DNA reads TGTGCCAGCAGCTTGGTAGGGACTAGCGGAGAGACCCAGTACTTC. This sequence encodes CASSLVGTSGETQYF. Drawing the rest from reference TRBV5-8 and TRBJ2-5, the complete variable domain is EAGVTQSPTHLIKTRGQQATLRCSPISGHTSVYWYQQALGLGLQFLLWYDEGEERNRGNFPPRFSGRQFPNYSSELNVNALELEDSALYLCASSLVGTSGETQYFGPGTRLLVL.

The CDR3 bases are TGTGCCAGCTCTATGAGCTCCTATAATTCACCCCTCCACTTT. It is translated as CASSMSSYNSPLHF. V and J are TRBV9 and TRBJ1-6; D is ambiguous. Germline-derived CDR1 and CDR2 are SGDLS and YYNGEE. This CDR3 comprises 14 residues. V gave up 7 bases and J gave up 0 bases, with 8 bases separating them.

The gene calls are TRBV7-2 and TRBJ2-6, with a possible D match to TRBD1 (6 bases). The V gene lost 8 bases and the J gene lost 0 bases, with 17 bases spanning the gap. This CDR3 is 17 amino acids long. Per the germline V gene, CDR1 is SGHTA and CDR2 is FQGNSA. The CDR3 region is CASGTPPILSGANVLTF. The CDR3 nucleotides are TGTGCCAGCGGGACACCTCCTATTCTCTCTGGGGCCAACGTCCTGACTTTC.

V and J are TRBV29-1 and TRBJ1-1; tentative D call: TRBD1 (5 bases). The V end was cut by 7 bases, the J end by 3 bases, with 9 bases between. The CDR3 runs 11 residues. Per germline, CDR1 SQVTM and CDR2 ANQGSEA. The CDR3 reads CSGGFDTEAFF. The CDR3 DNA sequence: TGCAGCGGGGGGTTTGACACTGAAGCTTTCTTT.

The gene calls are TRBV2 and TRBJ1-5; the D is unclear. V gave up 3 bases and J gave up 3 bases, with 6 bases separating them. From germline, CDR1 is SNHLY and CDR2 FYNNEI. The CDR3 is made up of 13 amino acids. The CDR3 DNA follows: TGTGCCAGCAGTGAGGACCACAATCAGCCCCAGCATTTT. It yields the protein CASSEDHNQPQHF. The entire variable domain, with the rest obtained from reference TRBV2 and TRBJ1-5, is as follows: EPEVTQTPSHQVTQMGQEVILRCVPISNHLYFYWYRQILGQKVEFLVSFYNNEISEKSEIFDDQFSVERPDGSNFTLKIRSTKLEDSAMYFCASSEDHNQPQHFGDGTRLSIL.

CDR3 region: CASSNRGPTDTQYF. CDR3 coding DNA: TGTGCCAGCAGCAACAGGGGCCCCACAGATACGCAGTATTTT. The J gene is TRBJ2-3, the V gene TRBV7-2; 7 nucleotides match TRBD1. Germline values: CDR1 SGHTA, CDR2 FQGNSA. This CDR3 has 14 amino acids. V trimming: 5 bases; J trimming: 2 bases; junction bases outside the gene matches: 4. Supplemented by reference TRBV7-2 and TRBJ2-3, the full variable domain reads GAGVSQSPSNKVTEKGKDVELRCDPISGHTALYWYRQSLGQGLEFLIYFQGNSAPDKSGLPSDRFSAERTGGSVSTLTIQRTQQEDSAVYLCASSNRGPTDTQYFGPGTRLTVL.

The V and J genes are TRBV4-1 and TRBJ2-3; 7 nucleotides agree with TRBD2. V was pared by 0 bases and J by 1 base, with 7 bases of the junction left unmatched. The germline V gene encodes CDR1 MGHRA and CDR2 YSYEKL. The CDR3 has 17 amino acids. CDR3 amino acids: CASSQDLAGRGTDTQYF. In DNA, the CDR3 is TGCGCCAGCAGCCAAGATCTAGCAGGGAGGGGCACAGATACGCAGTATTTT.

Here the CDR3 reads CAWSGRDYGYTF. The CDR3 region has the DNA TGTGCCTGGAGTGGCAGGGATTATGGCTACACCTTC. The chain links TRBV30 to TRBJ1-2, with TRBD1 as a possible D gene (5 bases). Deletions cut 1 base from V and 5 bases from J, with 8 bases between. The germline V gene has CDR1 GTSNPN and CDR2 SVGIG (reference sequence). The CDR3 length is 12 residues.